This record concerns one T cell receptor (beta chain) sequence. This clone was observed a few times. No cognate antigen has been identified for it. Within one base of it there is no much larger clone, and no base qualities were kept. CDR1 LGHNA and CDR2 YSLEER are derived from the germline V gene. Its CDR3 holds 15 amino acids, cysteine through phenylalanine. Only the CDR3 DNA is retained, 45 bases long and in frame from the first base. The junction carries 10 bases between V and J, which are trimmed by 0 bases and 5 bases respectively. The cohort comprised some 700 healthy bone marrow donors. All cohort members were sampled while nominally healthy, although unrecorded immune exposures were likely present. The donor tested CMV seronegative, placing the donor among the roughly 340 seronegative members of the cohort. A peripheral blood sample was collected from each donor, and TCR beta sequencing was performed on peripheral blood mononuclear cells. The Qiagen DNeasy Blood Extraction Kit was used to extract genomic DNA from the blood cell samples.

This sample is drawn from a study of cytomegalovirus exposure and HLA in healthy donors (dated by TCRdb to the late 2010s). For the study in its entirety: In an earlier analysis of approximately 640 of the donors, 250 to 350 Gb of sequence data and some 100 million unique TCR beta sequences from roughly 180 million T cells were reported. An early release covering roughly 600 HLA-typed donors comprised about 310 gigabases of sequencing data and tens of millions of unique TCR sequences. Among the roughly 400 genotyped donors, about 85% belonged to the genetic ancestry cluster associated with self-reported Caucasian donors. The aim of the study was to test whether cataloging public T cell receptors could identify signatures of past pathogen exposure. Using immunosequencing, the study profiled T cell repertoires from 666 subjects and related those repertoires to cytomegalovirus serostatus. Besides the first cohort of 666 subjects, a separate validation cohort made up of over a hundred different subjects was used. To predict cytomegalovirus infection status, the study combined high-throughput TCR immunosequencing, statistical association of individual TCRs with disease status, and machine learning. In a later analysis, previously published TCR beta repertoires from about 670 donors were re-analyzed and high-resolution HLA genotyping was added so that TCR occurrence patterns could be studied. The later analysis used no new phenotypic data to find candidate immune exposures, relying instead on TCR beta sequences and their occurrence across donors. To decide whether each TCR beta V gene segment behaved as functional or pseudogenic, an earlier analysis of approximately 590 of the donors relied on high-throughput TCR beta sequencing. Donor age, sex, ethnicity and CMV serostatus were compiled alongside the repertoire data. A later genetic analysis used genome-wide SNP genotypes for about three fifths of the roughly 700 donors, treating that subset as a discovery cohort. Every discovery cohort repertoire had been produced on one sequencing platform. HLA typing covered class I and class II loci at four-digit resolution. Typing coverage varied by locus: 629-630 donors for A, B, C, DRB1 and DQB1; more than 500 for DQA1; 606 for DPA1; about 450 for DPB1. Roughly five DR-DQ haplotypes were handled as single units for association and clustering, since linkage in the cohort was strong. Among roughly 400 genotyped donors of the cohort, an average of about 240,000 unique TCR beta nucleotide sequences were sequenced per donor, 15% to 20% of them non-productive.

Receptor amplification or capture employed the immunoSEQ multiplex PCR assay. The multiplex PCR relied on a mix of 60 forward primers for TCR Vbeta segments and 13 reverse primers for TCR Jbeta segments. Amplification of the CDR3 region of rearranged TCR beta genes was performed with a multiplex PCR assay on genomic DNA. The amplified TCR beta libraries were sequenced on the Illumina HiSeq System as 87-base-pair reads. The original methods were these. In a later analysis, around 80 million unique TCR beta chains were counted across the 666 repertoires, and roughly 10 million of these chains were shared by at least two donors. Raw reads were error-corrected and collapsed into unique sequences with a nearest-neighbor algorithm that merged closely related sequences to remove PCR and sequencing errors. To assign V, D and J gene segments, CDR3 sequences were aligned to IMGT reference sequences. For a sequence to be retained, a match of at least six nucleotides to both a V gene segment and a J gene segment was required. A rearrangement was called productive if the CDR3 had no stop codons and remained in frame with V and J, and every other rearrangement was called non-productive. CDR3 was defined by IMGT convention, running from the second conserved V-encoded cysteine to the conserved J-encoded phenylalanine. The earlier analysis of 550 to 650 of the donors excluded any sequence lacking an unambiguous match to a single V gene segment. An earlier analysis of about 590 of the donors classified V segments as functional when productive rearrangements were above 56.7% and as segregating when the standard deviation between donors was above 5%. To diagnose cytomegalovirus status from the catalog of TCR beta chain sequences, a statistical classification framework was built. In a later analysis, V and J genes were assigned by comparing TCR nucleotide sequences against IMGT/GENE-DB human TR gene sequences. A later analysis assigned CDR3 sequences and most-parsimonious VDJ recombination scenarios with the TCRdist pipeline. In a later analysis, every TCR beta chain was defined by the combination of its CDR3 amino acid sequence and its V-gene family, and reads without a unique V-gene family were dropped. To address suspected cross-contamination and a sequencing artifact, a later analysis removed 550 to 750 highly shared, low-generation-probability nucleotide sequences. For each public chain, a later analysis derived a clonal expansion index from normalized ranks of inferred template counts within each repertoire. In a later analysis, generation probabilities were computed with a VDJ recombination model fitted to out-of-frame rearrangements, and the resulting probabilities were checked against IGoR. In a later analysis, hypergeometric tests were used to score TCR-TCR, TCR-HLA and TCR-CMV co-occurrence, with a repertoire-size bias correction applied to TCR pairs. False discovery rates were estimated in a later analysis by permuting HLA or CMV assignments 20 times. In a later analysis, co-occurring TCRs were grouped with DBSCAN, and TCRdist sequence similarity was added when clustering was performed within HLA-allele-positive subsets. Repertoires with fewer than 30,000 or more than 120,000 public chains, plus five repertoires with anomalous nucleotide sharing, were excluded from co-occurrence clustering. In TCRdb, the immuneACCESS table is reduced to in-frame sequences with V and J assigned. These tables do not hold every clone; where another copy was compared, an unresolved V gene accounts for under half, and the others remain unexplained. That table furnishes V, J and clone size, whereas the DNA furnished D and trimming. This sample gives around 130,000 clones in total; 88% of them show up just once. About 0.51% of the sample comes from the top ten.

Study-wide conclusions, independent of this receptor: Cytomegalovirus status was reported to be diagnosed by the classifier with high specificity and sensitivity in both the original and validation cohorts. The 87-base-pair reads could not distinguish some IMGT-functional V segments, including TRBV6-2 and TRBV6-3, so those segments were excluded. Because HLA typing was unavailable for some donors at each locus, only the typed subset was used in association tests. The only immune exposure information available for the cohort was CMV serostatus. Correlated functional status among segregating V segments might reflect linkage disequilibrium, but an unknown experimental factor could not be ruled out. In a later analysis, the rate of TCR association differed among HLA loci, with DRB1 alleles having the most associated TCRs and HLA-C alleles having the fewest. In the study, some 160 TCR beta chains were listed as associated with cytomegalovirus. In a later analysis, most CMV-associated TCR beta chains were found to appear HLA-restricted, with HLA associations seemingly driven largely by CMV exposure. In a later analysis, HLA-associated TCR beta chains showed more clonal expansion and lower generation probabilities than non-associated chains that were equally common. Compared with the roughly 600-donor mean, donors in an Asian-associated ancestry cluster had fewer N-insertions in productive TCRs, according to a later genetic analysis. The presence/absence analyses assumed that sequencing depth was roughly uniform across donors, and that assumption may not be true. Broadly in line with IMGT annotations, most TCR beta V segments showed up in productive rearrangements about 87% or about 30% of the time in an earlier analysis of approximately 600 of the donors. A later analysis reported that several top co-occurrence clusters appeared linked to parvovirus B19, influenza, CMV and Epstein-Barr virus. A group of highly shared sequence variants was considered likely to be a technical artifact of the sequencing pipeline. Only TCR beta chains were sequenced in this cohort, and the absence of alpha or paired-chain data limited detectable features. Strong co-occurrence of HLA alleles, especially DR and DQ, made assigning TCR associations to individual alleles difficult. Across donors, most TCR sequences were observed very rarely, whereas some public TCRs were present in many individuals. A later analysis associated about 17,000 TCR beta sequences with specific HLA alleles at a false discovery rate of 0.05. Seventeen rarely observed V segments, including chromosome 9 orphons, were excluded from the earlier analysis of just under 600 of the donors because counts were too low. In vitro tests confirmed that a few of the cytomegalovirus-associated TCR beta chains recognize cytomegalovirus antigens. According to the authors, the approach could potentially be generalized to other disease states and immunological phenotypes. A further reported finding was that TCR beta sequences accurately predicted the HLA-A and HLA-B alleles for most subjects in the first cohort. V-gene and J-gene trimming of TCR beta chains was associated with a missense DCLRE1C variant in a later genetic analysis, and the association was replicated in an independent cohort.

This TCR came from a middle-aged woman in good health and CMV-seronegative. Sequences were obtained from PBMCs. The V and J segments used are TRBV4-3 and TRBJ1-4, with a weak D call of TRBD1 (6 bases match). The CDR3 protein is CASSQDSRGNEKLFF. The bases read TGCGCCAGCAGCCAAGACAGCAGGGGAAATGAAAAACTGTTTTTT.